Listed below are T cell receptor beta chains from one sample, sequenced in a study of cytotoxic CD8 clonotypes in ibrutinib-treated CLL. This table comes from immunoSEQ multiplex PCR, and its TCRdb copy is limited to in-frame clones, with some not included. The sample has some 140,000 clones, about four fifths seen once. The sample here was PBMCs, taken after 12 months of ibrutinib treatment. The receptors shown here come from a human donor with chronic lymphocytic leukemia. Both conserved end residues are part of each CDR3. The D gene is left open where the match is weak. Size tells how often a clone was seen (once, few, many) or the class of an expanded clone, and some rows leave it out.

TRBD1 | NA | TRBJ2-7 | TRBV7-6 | CASSSHRGREQYF | TGTGCCAGCAGCTCTCACAGGGGGCGAGAGCAGTACTTC
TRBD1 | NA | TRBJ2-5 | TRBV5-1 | CASSSTTGYQETQYF | TGCGCCAGCAGCTCAACGACAGGGTACCAAGAGACCCAGTACTTC
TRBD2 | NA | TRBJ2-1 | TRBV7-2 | CASSEAGGGYNEQFF | TGTGCCAGCAGCGAAGCGGGAGGGGGCTACAATGAGCAGTTCTTC
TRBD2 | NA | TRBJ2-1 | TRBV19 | CASSTLVIAGYNEQFF | TGTGCCAGTAGTACCCTCGTGATAGCGGGGTACAATGAGCAGTTCTTC
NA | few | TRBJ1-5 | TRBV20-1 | CSASPDKPQHF | TGCAGTGCTAGTCCCGATAAGCCCCAGCATTTT
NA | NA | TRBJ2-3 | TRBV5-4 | CASSLLGYTDTQYF | TGTGCCAGCAGCTTGTTGGGCTACACAGATACGCAGTATTTT
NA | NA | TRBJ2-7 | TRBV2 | CASSPDRLSEQYF | TGTGCCAGCAGCCCGGACAGACTGAGCGAGCAGTACTTC
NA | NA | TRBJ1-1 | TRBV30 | CAWSRSWGRTEAFF | TGTGCCTGGTCCCGGTCTTGGGGGCGCACTGAAGCTTTCTTT
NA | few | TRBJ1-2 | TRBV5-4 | CASSLATGGYTF | TGTGCCAGCAGCTTGGCCACAGGGGGCTACACCTTC
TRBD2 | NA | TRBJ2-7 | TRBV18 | CASSPQLAFEQYF | TGTGCCAGCTCACCCCAACTAGCGTTTGAGCAGTACTTC
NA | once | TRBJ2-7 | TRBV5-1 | CASSLVPQGLPYEQYF | TGCGCCAGCAGCTTGGTTCCGCAGGGGTTACCCTACGAGCAGTACTTC
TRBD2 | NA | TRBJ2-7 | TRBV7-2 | CASSLALGRRSSYEQYF | TGTGCCAGCAGCTTAGCCCTCGGGAGGAGGAGCTCCTACGAGCAGTACTTC
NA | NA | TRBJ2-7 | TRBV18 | CASSPAGLNEQYF | TGTGCCAGCTCACCAGCGGGGCTAAACGAGCAGTACTTC
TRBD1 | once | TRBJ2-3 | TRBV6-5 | CASSKLGTAGDTQYF | TGTGCCAGCAGCAAGCTCGGGACAGCTGGGGATACGCAGTATTTT
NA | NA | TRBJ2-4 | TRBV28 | CASSSLIGRRGNIQYF | TGTGCCAGCAGTTCCTTGATAGGGAGACGGGGTAACATTCAGTACTTC
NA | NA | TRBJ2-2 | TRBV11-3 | CASSPTSNTGELFF | TGTGCCAGCAGCCCTACCTCGAACACCGGGGAGCTGTTTTTT
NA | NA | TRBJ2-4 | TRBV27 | CASSFTGTKNIQYF | TGTGCCAGCAGTTTCACAGGAACCAAAAACATTCAGTACTTC
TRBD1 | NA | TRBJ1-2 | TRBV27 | CASSLFPGQGYGYTF | TGTGCCAGCAGTTTATTTCCGGGACAGGGCTATGGCTACACCTTC
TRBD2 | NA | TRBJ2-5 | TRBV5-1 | CASSFLAGDQETQYF | TGCGCCAGCAGCTTTCTAGCGGGAGATCAAGAGACCCAGTACTTC
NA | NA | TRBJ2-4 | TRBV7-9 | CASSLVVSGGYKNIQYF | TGTGCCAGCAGCTTAGTCGTCTCAGGGGGGTACAAAAACATTCAGTACTTC
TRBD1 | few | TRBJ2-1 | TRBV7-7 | CASSLAPDREQFF | TGTGCTAGCAGCTTAGCCCCGGACAGGGAGCAGTTCTTC
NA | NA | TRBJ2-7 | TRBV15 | CATSRGAASYEQYF | TGTGCCACCAGTCGCGGGGCCGCCTCCTACGAGCAGTACTTC
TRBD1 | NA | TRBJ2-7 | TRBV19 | CATSGTGTYEQYF | TGTGCCACTTCCGGGACAGGAACCTACGAGCAGTACTTC
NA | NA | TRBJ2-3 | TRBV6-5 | CASRQESTDTQYF | TGTGCCAGCAGGCAGGAGAGCACAGATACGCAGTATTTT
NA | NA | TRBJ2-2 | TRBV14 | CASSQGRGDTGELFF | TGTGCCAGTAGCCAAGGTCGAGGGGACACCGGGGAGCTGTTTTTT
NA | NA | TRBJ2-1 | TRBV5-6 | CASSLADYYNEQFF | TGTGCCAGCAGCTTGGCGGACTACTACAATGAGCAGTTCTTC
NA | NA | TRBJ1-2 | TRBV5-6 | CASSPDTADYGYTF | TGTGCCAGCAGCCCGGACACTGCTGACTATGGCTACACCTTC
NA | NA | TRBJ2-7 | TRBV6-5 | CASSYSKLAINLEQYF | TGTGCCAGCAGTTACTCTAAACTAGCAATTAATCTCGAGCAGTACTTC
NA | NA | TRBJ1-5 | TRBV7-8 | CASSALTGMSNQPQHF | TGTGCCAGCAGCGCACTCACAGGGATGAGCAATCAGCCCCAGCATTTT
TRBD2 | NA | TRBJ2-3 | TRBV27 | CASSTGLAGADTQYF | TGTGCCAGCAGTACGGGACTAGCGGGAGCAGATACGCAGTATTTT
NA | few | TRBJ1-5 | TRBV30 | CAWTTGINQPQHF | TGTGCCTGGACCACGGGAATAAATCAGCCCCAGCATTTT
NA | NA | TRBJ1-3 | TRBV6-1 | CASSESRAGNTIYF | TGCGCCAGCAGTGAATCCAGGGCTGGAAACACCATATATTTT
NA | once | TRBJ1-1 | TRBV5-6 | CASSLDPGFRAEAFF | TGTGCCAGCAGCTTAGATCCCGGGTTTCGGGCTGAAGCTTTCTTT
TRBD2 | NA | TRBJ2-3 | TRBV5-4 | CASSLRGSGITDTQYF | TGTGCCAGCAGCTTGAGGGGTAGCGGGATCACAGATACGCAGTATTTT
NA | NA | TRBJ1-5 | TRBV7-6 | CASSSSGDQPQHF | TGTGCCAGCAGCTCCTCGGGGGACCAGCCCCAGCATTTT
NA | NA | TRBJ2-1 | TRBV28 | CASGRIDINEQFF | TGTGCCAGCGGGAGGATAGATATCAATGAGCAGTTCTTC
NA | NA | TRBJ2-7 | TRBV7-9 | CASSEATRIYEQYF | TGTGCCAGCAGCGAGGCGACAAGAATCTACGAGCAGTACTTC
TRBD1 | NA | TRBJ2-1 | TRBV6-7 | CARRQGLDEQFF | TGTGCCAGAAGACAGGGGTTGGATGAGCAGTTCTTC
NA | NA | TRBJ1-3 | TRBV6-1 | CASSKGGLGSGNTIYF | TGTGCCAGCAGTAAAGGAGGACTAGGCTCTGGAAACACCATATATTTT
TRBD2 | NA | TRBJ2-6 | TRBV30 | CATLGGRNSGANVLTF | TGTGCCACCCTGGGAGGGCGGAACTCTGGGGCCAACGTCCTGACTTTC
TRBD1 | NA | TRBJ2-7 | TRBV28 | CASSPGTGLYEQYF | TGTGCCAGCAGTCCCGGGACAGGGCTCTACGAGCAGTACTTC
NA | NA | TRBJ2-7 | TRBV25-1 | CASSELRAGAYEQYF | TGTGCCAGCAGTGAATTAAGGGCAGGAGCCTACGAGCAGTACTTC
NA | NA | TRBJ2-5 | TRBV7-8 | CASSYATPPAETQYF | TGTGCCAGCAGCTACGCAACACCCCCCGCGGAGACCCAGTACTTC
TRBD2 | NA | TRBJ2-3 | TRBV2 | CASSRSEGGRGRTDTQYF | TGTGCCAGCAGCCGGTCGGAGGGCGGGAGAGGGCGTACAGATACGCAGTATTTT
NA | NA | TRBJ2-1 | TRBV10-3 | CAISPQVDSYNEQFF | TGTGCCATCAGTCCTCAGGTAGACTCCTACAATGAGCAGTTCTTC
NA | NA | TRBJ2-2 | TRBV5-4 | CASSLYRVGDTGELFF | TGTGCCAGCAGCTTGTATCGGGTGGGGGACACCGGGGAGCTGTTTTTT
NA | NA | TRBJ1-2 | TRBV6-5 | CASSSPPSYTF | TGTGCCAGCAGCAGTCCCCCGAGCTACACCTTC
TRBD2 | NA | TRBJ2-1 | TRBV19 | CASTPLRGRAGGNEQFF | TGTGCCAGTACCCCTCTAAGGGGCCGGGCGGGAGGGAATGAGCAGTTCTTC
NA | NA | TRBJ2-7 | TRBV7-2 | CASSFTRGPYEQYF | TGTGCCAGCAGCTTCACCAGGGGACCCTACGAGCAGTACTTC
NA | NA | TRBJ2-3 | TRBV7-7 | CASSRGRADTQYF | TGTGCCAGCAGCCGAGGAAGGGCAGATACGCAGTATTTT
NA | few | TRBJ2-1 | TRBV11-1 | CASSPRQYEQFF | TGTGCCAGCAGCCCTAGACAGTATGAGCAGTTCTTC
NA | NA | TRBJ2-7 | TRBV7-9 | CASSPTGYEQYF | TGTGCCAGCAGCCCAACCGGGTACGAGCAGTACTTC
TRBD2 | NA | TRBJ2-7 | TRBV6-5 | CASSSGLADPYEQYF | TGTGCCAGCAGTTCCGGACTAGCGGACCCCTACGAGCAGTACTTC
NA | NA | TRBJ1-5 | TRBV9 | CASSVSPHRPQHF | TGTGCCAGCAGCGTTAGTCCCCATCGGCCCCAGCATTTT
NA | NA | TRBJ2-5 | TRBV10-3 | CAISDEGKLVTQYF | TGTGCCATCAGTGACGAAGGGAAATTGGTGACCCAGTACTTC